This T cell receptor beta chain was sequenced during a study of OX40 agonist ivuxolimab in advanced cancers. Generated by immunoSEQ multiplex PCR, the TCRdb table keeps only in-frame clones and is missing some. The sample lists approximately 100,000 clones, over 75% seen once, with approximately 0.52% in the top ten. This TCR came from an adult with an advanced solid tumor such as melanoma, head and neck, liver or kidney cancer. The specimen was CD4+ or CD8+ T cells sorted from blood, collected in a trial of the OX40 agonist ivuxolimab.

CDR3 DNA sequence: TGTGCCAGCAGCTTGTACCGACAGGAATCAACTGGAAACACCATATATTTT. It encodes CASSLYRQESTGNTIYF. This chain links TRBV5-5 with TRBJ1-3; possible D gene TRBD1, 6 bases. V was clipped by 1 base and J by 2 bases, with 16 bases between them. The germline gives CDR1 SGHKS, CDR2 YYEKEE (reference sequence). CDR3 size: 17 residues. Variable domain in full (rest from reference TRBV5-5 and TRBJ1-3): DAGVTQSPTHLIKTRGQQVTLRCSPISGHKSVSWYQQVLGQGPQFIFQYYEKEERGRGNFPDRFSARQFPNYSSELNVNALLLGDSALYLCASSLYRQESTGNTIYFGEGSWLTVV.